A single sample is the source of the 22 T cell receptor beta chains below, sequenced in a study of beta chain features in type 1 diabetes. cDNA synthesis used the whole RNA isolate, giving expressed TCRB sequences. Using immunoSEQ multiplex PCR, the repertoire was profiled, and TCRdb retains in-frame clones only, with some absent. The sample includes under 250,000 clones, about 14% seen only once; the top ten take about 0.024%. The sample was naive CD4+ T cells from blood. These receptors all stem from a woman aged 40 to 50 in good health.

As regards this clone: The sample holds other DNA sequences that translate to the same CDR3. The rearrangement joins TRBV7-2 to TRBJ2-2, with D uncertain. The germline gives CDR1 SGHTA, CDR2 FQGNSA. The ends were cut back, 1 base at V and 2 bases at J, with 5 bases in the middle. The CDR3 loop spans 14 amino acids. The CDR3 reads CASSLVSNTGELFF. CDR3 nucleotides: TGTGCCAGCAGCTTAGTGAGCAACACCGGGGAGCTGTTTTTT.

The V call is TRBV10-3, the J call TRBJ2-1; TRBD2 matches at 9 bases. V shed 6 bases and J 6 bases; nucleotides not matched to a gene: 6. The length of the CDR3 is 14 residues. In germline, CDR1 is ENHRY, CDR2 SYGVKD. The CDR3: CAISGLASGNEQFF. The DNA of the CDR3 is TGTGCCATCAGCGGACTAGCGTCGGGCAATGAGCAGTTCTTC.

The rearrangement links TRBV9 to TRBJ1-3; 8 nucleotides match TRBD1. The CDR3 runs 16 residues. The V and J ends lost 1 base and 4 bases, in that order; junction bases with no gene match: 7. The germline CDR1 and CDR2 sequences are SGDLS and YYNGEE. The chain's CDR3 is CASSVTPGTGGNTIYF. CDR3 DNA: TGTGCCAGCAGCGTAACCCCCGGGACAGGAGGAAACACCATATATTTT.

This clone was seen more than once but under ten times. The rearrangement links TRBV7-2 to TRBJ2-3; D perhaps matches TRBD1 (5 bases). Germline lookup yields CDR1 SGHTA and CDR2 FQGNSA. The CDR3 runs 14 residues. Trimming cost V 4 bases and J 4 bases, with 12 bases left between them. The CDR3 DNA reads TGTGCCAGCAGCTCACCGTGGACACCAGATACGCAGTATTTT. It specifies CASSSPWTPDTQYF.

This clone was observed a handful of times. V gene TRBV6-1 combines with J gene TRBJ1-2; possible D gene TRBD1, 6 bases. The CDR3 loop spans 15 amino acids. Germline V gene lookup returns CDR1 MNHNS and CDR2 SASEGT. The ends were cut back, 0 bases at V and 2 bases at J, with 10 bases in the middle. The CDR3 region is CASSEALRGNYGYTF. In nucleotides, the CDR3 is TGTGCCAGCAGTGAAGCGCTGAGGGGGAACTATGGCTACACCTTC.

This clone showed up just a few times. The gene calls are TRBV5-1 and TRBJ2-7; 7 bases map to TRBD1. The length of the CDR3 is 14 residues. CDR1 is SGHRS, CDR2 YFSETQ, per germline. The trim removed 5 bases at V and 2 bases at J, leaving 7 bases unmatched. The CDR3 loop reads CASSIRDRAYEQYF. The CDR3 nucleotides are TGCGCCAGCAGTATCCGGGACAGAGCCTACGAGCAGTACTTC.

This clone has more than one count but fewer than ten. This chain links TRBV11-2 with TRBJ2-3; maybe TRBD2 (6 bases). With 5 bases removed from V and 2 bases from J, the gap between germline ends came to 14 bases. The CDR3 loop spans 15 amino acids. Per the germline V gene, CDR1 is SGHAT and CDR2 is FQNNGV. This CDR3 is CASSLRELITDTQYF. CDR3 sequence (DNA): TGTGCCAGCAGCCTCCGGGAGTTGATCACAGATACGCAGTATTTT.

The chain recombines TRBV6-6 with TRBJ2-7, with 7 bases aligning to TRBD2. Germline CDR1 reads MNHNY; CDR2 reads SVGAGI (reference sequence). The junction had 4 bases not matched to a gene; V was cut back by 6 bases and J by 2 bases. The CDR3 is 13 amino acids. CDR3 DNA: TGTGCCAGCAGCATCGGGACTACCTACGAGCAGTACTTC. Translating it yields CASSIGTTYEQYF.

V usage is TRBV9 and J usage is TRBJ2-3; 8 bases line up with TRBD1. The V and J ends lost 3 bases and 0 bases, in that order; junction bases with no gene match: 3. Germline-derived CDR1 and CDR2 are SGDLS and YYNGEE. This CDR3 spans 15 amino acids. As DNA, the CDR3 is TGTGCCAGCAGCGGCCGGGACAGGAGCACAGATACGCAGTATTTT. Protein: CASSGRDRSTDTQYF. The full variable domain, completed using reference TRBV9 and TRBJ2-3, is DSGVTQTPKHLITATGQRVTLRCSPRSGDLSVYWYQQSLDQGLQFLIQYYNGEERAKGNILERFSAQQFPDLHSELNLSSLELGDSALYFCASSGRDRSTDTQYFGPGTRLTVL.

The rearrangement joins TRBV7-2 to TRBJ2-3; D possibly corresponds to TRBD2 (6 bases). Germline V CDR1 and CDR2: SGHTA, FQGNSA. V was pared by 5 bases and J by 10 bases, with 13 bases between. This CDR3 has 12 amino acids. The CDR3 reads CASSPLVAAQYF. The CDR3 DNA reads TGTGCCAGCAGCCCGCTGGTAGCGGCGCAGTATTTT.

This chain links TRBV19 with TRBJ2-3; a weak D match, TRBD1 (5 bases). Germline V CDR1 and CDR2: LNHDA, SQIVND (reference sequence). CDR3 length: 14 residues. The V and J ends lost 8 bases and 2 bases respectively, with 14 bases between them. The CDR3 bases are TGTGCCAGTGTCGCCCAGGGAAACACAGATACGCAGTATTTT. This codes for CASVAQGNTDTQYF.

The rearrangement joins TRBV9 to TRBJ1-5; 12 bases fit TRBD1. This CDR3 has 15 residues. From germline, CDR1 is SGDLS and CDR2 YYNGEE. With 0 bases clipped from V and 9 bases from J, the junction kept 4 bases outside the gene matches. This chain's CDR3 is CASSVEGTGGSPQHF. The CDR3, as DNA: TGTGCCAGCAGCGTAGAGGGGACAGGGGGCTCGCCCCAGCATTTT.

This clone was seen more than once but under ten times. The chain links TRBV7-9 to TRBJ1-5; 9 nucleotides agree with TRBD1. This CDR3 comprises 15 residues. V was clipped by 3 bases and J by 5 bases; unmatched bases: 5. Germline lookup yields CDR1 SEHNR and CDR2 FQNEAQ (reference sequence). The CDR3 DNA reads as TGTGCCAGCAGCTTGTGGGGACAGGGCGATCAGCCCCAGCATTTT. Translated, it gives CASSLWGQGDQPQHF.

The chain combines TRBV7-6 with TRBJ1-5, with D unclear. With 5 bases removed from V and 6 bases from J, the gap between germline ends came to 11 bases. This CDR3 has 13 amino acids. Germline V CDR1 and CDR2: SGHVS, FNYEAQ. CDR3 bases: TGTGCCAGCAGCCCGGGTCTCGGTCAGCCCCAGCATTTT. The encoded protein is CASSPGLGQPQHF.

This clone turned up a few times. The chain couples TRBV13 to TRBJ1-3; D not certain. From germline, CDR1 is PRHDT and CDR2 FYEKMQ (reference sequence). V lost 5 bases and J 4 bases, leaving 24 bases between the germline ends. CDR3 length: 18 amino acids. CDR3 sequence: CASSPPLAGRPAGNTIYF. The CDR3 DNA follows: TGTGCCAGCAGCCCCCCCCTCGCGGGTCGTCCCGCGGGAAACACCATATATTTT. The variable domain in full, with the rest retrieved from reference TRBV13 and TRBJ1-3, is AAGVIQSPRHLIKEKRETATLKCYPIPRHDTVYWYQQGPGQDPQFLISFYEKMQSDKGSIPDRFSAQQFSDYHSELNMSSLELGDSALYFCASSPPLAGRPAGNTIYFGEGSWLTVV.

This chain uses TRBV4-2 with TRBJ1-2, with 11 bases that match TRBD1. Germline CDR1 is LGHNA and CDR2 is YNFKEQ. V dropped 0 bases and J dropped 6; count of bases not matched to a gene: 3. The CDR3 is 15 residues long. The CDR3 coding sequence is TGTGCCAGCAGCCAAGATATGGGACAGGGGGATGGCTACACCTTC. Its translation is CASSQDMGQGDGYTF.

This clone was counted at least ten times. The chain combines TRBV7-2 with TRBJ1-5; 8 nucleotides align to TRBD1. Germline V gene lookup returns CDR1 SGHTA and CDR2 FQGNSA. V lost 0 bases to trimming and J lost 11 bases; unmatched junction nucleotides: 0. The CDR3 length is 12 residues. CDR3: CASSLADRAQHF. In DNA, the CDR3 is TGTGCCAGCAGCTTAGCGGACAGGGCCCAGCATTTT.

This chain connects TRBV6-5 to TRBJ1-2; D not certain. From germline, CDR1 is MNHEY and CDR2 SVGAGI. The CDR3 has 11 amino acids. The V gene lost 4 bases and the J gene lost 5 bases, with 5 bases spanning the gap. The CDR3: CASSSVYGYTF. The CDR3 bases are TGTGCCAGCAGTTCGGTATATGGCTACACCTTC.

CDR3 nucleotides: TGTGCCAGCCTCGGTTACACTGAAGCTTTCTTT. Encoded protein: CASLGYTEAFF. The V and J genes are TRBV6-5 and TRBJ1-1; D gene unclear. Germline V gene data show CDR1 as MNHEY and CDR2 as SVGAGI. V dropped 8 bases and J dropped 3 bases, with 7 bases sitting between them. There are 11 residues in the CDR3.

DNA of the CDR3: TGTGCCAGCAGCTTCTCGACAGATACGCAGTATTTT. Its translation is CASSFSTDTQYF. The chain links TRBV7-8 to TRBJ2-3; D unclear. Trimming took off 3 bases at V and 3 bases at J, with 4 bases between the two ends. From germline, CDR1 is SGHVS and CDR2 FQNEAQ. This CDR3 contains 12 residues. Combining the CDR3 with reference TRBV7-8 and TRBJ2-3 gives the whole variable domain GAGVSQSPRYKVAKRGQDVALRCDPISGHVSLFWYQQALGQGPEFLTYFQNEAQLDKSGLPSDRFFAERPEGSVSTLKIQRTQQEDSAVYLCASSFSTDTQYFGPGTRLTVL.

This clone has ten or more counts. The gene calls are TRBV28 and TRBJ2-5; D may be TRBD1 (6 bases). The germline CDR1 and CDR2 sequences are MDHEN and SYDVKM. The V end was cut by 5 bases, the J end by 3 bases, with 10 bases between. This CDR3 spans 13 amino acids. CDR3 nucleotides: TGTGCCAGCAGTCGCCGGACAGAAGAGACCCAGTACTTC. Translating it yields CASSRRTEETQYF.

CDR3 DNA: TGTGCCAGCTCACCACGCGGGGTAGGCTACAATGAGCAGTTCTTC. It specifies CASSPRGVGYNEQFF. The chain joins TRBV18 to TRBJ2-1; tentatively, D is TRBD2 (6 bases). This CDR3 spans 15 amino acids. Germline CDR1 and CDR2: KGHSH and LQKENI. The V and J ends lost 1 base and 3 bases respectively, with 10 bases between them.